These 12 T cell receptor beta chains originate from one sample sequenced in a study of T cells after posttransplantation cyclophosphamide. Treatment was busulfan-fludarabine conditioning, a marrow graft, and cyclophosphamide on days +3 and +4. TCRdb's copy holds only in-frame clones and misses some; the assay was immunoSEQ multiplex PCR. The sample lists 6,000 to 8,500 clones, 92% occurring once. The specimen was PBMCs, collected around 1,500 days after allogeneic stem cell transplant with posttransplant cyclophosphamide. The receptor source for this set is a female patient between 50 and 60 years old who received an allogeneic stem cell transplant from a related donor, was CMV-positive, and had no GVHD. Some T cells may originate from the graft donor.

The chain carries TRBV27 and TRBJ2-2, with no clear D. Germline CDR1 MNHEY, CDR2 SMNVEV (reference sequence). V was cut by 3 bases and J by 4 bases, with 3 bases left in between. The CDR3 runs 12 residues. The CDR3 sequence is CASSFLTGELFF. In nucleotides, the CDR3 is TGTGCCAGCAGTTTTCTCACCGGGGAGCTGTTTTTT.

The CDR3 here is CASSDGPGQPLYEQYF. CDR3 sequence (DNA): TGTGCCAGCAGTGATGGACCGGGACAGCCTCTTTACGAGCAGTACTTC. The chain recombines TRBV2 with TRBJ2-7; 7 bases are a match to TRBD1. V was pared by 3 bases and J by 4 bases, with 12 bases of the junction left unmatched. Germline CDR1 is SNHLY and CDR2 is FYNNEI. The CDR3 has 16 amino acids.

CDR3 amino acids: CASSAPGETAEKLFF. The CDR3 DNA is TGTGCCAGCAGCGCCCCAGGGGAGACAGCTGAAAAACTGTTTTTT. The chain carries TRBV5-4 and TRBJ1-4; the D gene is possibly TRBD1 (6 bases). Germline V CDR1 and CDR2: SGHNT, YYREEE (reference sequence). The CDR3 extends over 15 amino acids. The V end lost 4 bases, the J end lost 7 bases, and 17 bases lay between the germline ends.

The genes are TRBV28 and TRBJ2-3, with 7 positions matching TRBD2. This CDR3 is built from 16 residues. V lost 5 bases and J lost 3; bases outside the gene matches: 11. Germline V lookup: CDR1 MDHEN, CDR2 SYDVKM. The CDR3 nucleotides read TGTGCCAGCAGTAGTCTAGCGGAGGAAACGACAGATACGCAGTATTTT. It translates to CASSSLAEETTDTQYF. The full variable domain, rest sourced from reference TRBV28 and TRBJ2-3, is DVKVTQSSRYLVKRTGEKVFLECVQDMDHENMFWYRQDPGLGLRLIYFSYDVKMKEKGDIPEGYSVSREKKERFSLILESASTNQTSMYLCASSSLAEETTDTQYFGPGTRLTVL.

The chain links TRBV19 to TRBJ1-2; 7 nucleotides align to TRBD1. CDR1 is LNHDA and CDR2 is SQIVND in the germline V gene (reference sequence). The CDR3 has 14 residues. V dropped 3 bases and J dropped 9; count of bases not matched to a gene: 10. The CDR3 sequence: CASSIGGGDWSYTF. CDR3 DNA sequence: TGTGCCAGTAGTATTGGAGGGGGCGATTGGAGCTACACCTTC.

The chain couples TRBV28 to TRBJ2-1; 9 nucleotides align to TRBD1. The V segment lost 3 bases and the J segment 8 bases; nucleotides outside the gene matches: 5. Germline V CDR1 and CDR2: MDHEN, SYDVKM. The CDR3 is made up of 14 amino acids. The CDR3 coding sequence is TGTGCCAGCAGTTTTGGGACAGGGAGGTATGAGCAGTTCTTC. As protein: CASSFGTGRYEQFF.

This sequence joins TRBV14 and TRBJ2-1; D not certain. CDR1 and CDR2 (germline): SGHDN, FVKESK. V lost 0 bases, J lost 4 bases, and 7 bases lay in between. The CDR3 sequence is 14 residues long. The CDR3: CASSQDTWYNEQFF. The DNA of the CDR3 is TGTGCCAGCAGCCAAGATACTTGGTACAATGAGCAGTTCTTC.

In its sample, this clone was seen a few times. This rearrangement joins TRBV28 to TRBJ2-7; TRBD2 aligns across 12 bases. CDR1 MDHEN and CDR2 SYDVKM come from the germline V gene. The CDR3 has 15 residues. Germline trimming cut 6 bases from V and 1 base from J; bases unmatched to any gene: 4. CDR3 in amino acids: CASSPGLAGSYEQYF. In DNA form, the CDR3 reads TGTGCCAGCAGCCCAGGACTAGCGGGATCCTACGAGCAGTACTTC.

In its sample, this clone was seen a few times. The CDR3 protein is CASSPTGSYEQYF. As DNA, the CDR3 is TGTGCCAGCAGCCCGACAGGCTCCTACGAGCAGTACTTC. The V gene is TRBV7-3, the J gene TRBJ2-7; D is possibly TRBD1 (6 bases). This CDR3 contains 13 residues. The germline V gene has CDR1 SGHTA and CDR2 FQGTGA. V lost 5 bases and J 0 bases, leaving 8 bases between the germline ends.

The chain employs TRBV7-3 and TRBJ2-3; D may be TRBD2 (5 bases). The CDR3 has 15 residues. Trimming removed 5 bases from V and 0 bases from J, with 12 bases in between. Per germline, CDR1 SGHTA and CDR2 FQGTGA. The CDR3 DNA sequence: TGTGCCAGCAGCCCAGTAGGCGGGAGCACAGATACGCAGTATTTT. Translated, it gives CASSPVGGSTDTQYF.

Only one count was recorded for this clone. The chain has TRBV6-5 and TRBJ2-7; tentatively, D is TRBD2 (5 bases). Trimming removed 8 bases at V and 5 bases at J, with 7 bases between. Germline CDR1 and CDR2: MNHEY and SVGAGI. The CDR3 spans 10 residues. Here the CDR3 DNA reads TGTGCCAGCGGGAGACACGAGCAGTACTTC. Translated, it gives CASGRHEQYF.

The V gene is TRBV5-1, the J gene TRBJ2-1, with D hard to call. Germline CDR1 and CDR2: SGHRS and YFSETQ. There are 14 residues in the CDR3. Trimming took off 4 bases at V and 0 bases at J, with 8 bases between the two ends. CDR3 amino acids: CASSPLTSYNEQFF. DNA of the CDR3: TGCGCCAGCAGCCCCCTAACCTCCTACAATGAGCAGTTCTTC.